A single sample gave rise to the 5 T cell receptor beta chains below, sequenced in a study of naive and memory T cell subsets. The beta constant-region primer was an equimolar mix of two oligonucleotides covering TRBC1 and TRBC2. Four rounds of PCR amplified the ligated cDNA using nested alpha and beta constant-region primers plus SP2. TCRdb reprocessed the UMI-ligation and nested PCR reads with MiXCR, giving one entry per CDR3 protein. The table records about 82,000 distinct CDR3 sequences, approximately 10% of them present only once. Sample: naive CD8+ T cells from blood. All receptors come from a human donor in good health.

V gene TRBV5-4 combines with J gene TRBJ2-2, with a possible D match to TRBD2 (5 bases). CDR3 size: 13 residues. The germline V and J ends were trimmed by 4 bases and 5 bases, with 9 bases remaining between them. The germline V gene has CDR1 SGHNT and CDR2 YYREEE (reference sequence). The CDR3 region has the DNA TGTGCCAGCAGCCTTAGCGTAACCGGGGAGCTGTTTTTT. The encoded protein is CASSLSVTGELFF.

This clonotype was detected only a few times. The CDR3 DNA reads TGTGCCAGCAGCTTGGATTGGCCATCTACCTACGAGCAGTACTTC. Encoded protein: CASSLDWPSTYEQYF. The V and J genes are TRBV27 and TRBJ2-7, with D unresolved. The V and J ends lost 6 bases and 2 bases respectively, with 17 bases between them. The CDR3 covers 15 residues. CDR1 is MNHEY, CDR2 SMNVEV, per germline (reference sequence).

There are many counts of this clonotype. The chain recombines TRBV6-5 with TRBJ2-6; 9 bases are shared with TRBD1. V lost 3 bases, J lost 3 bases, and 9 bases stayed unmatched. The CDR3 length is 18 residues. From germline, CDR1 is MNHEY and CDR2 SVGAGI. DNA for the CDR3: TGTGCCAGCAGTTATGGGGACAGGGATATGTATGGGGCCAACGTCCTGACTTTC. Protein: CASSYGDRDMYGANVLTF.

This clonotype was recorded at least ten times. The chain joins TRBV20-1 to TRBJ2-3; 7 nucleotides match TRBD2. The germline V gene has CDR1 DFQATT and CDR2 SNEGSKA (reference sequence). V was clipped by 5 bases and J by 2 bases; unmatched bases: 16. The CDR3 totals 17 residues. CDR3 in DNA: TGCAGTGCTGGGACGTGGGGAGCGGGACTGATCACAGATACGCAGTATTTT. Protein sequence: CSAGTWGAGLITDTQYF.

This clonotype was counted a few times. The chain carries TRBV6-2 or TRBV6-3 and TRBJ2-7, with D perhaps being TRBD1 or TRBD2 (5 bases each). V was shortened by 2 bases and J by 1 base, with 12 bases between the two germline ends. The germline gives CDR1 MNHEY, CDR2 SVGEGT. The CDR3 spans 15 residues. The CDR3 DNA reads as TGTGCCAGCAGTTACGGGACGGTAAAGTCCTACGAGCAGTACTTC. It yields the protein CASSYGTVKSYEQYF.